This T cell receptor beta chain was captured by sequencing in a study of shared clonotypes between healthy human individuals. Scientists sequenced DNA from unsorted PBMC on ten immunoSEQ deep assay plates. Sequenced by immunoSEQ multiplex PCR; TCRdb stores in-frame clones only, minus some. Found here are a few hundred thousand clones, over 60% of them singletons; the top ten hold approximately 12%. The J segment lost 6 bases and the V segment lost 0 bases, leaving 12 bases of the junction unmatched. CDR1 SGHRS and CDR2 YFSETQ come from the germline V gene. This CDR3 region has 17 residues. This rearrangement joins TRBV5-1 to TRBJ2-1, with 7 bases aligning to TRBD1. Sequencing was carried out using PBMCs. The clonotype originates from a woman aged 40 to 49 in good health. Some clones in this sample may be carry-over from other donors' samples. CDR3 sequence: CASSLALDRVVTNEQFF. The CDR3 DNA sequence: TGCGCCAGCAGCTTGGCCCTCGACAGGGTGGTCACCAATGAGCAGTTCTTC.